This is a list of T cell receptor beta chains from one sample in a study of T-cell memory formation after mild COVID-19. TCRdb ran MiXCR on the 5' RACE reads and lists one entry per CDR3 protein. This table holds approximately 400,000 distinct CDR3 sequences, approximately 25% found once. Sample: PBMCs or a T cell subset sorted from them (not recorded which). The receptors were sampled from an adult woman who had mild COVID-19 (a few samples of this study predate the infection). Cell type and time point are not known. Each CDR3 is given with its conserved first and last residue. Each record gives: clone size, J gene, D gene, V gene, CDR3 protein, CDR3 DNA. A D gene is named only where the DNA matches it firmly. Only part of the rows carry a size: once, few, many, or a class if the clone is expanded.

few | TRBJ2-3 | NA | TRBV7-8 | CASSSYGTGTDTQYF | TGTGCCAGCAGCTCCTACGGGACGGGCACAGATACGCAGTATTTT
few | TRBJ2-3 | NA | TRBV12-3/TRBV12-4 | CASRLDTDTQYF | TGTGCCAGCAGGCTGGATACAGATACGCAGTATTTT
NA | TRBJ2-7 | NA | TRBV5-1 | CASSLEKGSSYEQYF | TGCGCCAGCAGCTTGGAAAAGGGGAGCTCCTACGAGCAGTACTTC
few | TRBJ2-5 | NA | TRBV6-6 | CASSYSTSGASQETQYF | TGTGCCAGCAGTTACTCCACCTCCGGTGCCAGCCAAGAGACCCAGTACTTC
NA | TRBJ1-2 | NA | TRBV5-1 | CASSSGPVGANYGYTF | TGCGCCAGCAGCTCGGGTCCAGTAGGTGCCAACTATGGCTACACCTTC
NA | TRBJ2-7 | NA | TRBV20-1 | CSARGGAASSYEQYF | TGCAGTGCTCGAGGGGGAGCAGCTAGCTCCTACGAGCAGTACTTC
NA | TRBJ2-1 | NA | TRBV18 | CASSPPDRWNEQFF | TGTGCCAGCTCACCACCCGACAGATGGAATGAGCAGTTCTTC
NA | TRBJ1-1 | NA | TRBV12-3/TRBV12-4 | CASTLYSGGAVGTEAFF | TGTGCCAGCACCCTTTACAGTGGGGGGGCGGTTGGAACTGAAGCTTTCTTT
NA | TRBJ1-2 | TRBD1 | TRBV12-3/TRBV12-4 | CASSGQVGLGGYTF | TGTGCCAGCAGTGGACAGGTCGGACTGGGGGGCTACACCTTC
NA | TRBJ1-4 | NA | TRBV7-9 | CASSGEKLFF | TGTGCCAGCAGTGGAGAAAAACTGTTTTTT
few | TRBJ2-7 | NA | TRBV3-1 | CASSQGGGGQYF | TGTGCCAGCAGCCAAGGTGGAGGGGGGCAGTACTTC
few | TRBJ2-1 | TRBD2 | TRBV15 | CATSRDAGGQEQFF | TGTGCCACCAGCAGAGACGCGGGGGGGCAGGAGCAGTTCTTC
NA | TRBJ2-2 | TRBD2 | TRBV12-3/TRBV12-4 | CASQTSGGSGELFF | TGTGCCAGCCAGACTAGCGGGGGATCCGGGGAGCTGTTTTTT
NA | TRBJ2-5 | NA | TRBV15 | CATSRDWGETQYF | TGTGCCACCAGCAGAGATTGGGGGGAGACCCAGTACTTC
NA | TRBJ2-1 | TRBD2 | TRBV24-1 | CATSDGTSGFF | TGTGCCACCAGTGATGGGACTAGCGGGTTCTTC
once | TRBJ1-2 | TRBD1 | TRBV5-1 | CASSTRQGHYGYTF | TGCGCCAGCAGCACCCGACAGGGTCACTATGGCTACACCTTC
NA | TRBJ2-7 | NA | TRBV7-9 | CAGGTPLSYEQYF | TGTGCCGGCGGGACACCATTATCCTACGAGCAGTACTTC
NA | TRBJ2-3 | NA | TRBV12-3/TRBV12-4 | CASSSRRNTQYF | TGTGCCAGCAGTTCCCGTAGGAATACGCAGTATTTT
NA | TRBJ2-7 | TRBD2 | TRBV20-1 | CSAPGGTSGRKEQYF | TGCAGTGCTCCTGGGGGGACTAGCGGGAGAAAAGAGCAGTACTTC
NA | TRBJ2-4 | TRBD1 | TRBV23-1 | CASSRQGAGNIQYF | TGCGCCAGCAGTCGACAGGGGGCAGGAAACATTCAGTACTTC
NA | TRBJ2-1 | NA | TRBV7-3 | CASSPYMTTYYEQFF | TGTGCCAGCAGCCCTTACATGACTACTTACTATGAGCAGTTCTTC
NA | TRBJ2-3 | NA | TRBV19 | CASSIDRAEDTQYF | TGTGCCAGTAGTATAGATCGGGCGGAAGATACGCAGTATTTT
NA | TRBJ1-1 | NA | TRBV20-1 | CSAKDPRANTEAFF | TGCAGTGCTAAGGACCCCAGAGCGAACACTGAAGCTTTCTTT